The clone carrying this T cell receptor (beta chain) has more than one count but fewer than ten. The sample originates from a study of blood T cells in healthy people across ages. Through a sample-barcoded 5' primer and a J-beta primer mix, a second PCR was run for about 6 to 11 cycles. TCRdb called the 5' RACE reads again in MiXCR, with one record for every CDR3 protein. The sample lists about 540,000 distinct CDR3 sequences, approximately 25% occurring once. The same data also contributed to another study, on T cells of mothers and their children. From that paper: Donation involved three healthy Caucasian mothers and the six children that they had. Some 2.8 million TCR beta reads per child versus over 9 million per mother.

The TCR comes from a boy younger than 18 in good health. Sequencing used blood.

Here the CDR3 reads CASSFRQNEKLFF. Here the CDR3 DNA reads TGTGCCAGCAGTTTTAGACAGAATGAAAAACTGTTTTTT. This sequence joins TRBV27 and TRBJ1-4; maybe TRBD1 (5 bases). The CDR3 totals 13 residues. The V and J ends lost 3 bases and 5 bases respectively, with 7 bases between them. Germline CDR1 is MNHEY and CDR2 is SMNVEV (reference sequence).